A single sample gave rise to the 11 T cell receptor beta chains below, sequenced in a study of blood T cell repertoires in COVID-19. Libraries were prepared by immunoSEQ multiplex PCR; TCRdb keeps only in-frame clonotypes and omits some of them. This repertoire shows about 120,000 clones, around 77% found once; its top ten account for approximately 7.9%. The sequencing sample was made of peripheral blood. The receptors were gathered from a human donor in a cohort sampled during active COVID-19.

This clone was counted once. This chain connects TRBV3-1 (or the pseudogene TRBV3-2) to TRBJ1-2; perhaps TRBD1 as D (5 bases). This CDR3 contains 17 residues. V lost 1 base to trimming and J lost 4 bases, with 19 bases between them. CDR1 is LGHDT, CDR2 YNNKEL, per germline (reference sequence). The CDR3 here is CASSQVTGTGPFYGYTF. The CDR3, as DNA: TGTGCCAGCAGCCAAGTTACGGGTACAGGACCTTTCTATGGCTACACCTTC.

The DNA of the CDR3 is TGTGCCAGCATCCTACTAGCGGGGGTCCAAGAGACCCAGTACTTC. Encoded protein: CASILLAGVQETQYF. The V gene is TRBV6-5, the J gene TRBJ2-5; 11 bases match TRBD2. The CDR3 covers 15 residues. V was clipped by 7 bases and J by 1 base; unmatched bases: 5. The germline V gene encodes CDR1 MNHEY and CDR2 SVGAGI.

The J gene is TRBJ2-3, the V gene TRBV13, with TRBD2 identical over 7 bases. Germline CDR1 is PRHDT and CDR2 is FYEKMQ (reference sequence). This CDR3 contains 16 residues. Trimming cost V 5 bases and J 6 bases; bases outside gene matches: 14. The CDR3 nucleotides are TGTGCCAGCAGCCCCCGGCGGGAGTTATCTTCGGATACGCAGTATTTT. Protein product: CASSPRRELSSDTQYF.

The chain uses TRBV7-6 and TRBJ2-7; 13 bases map to TRBD2. The CDR3 runs 20 residues. With 5 bases clipped from V and 6 bases from J, the junction kept 22 bases outside the gene matches. Germline CDR1 and CDR2: SGHVS and FNYEAQ. The CDR3 protein is CASSERDPGLAGPQGSEQYF. The DNA of the CDR3 is TGTGCCAGCAGCGAAAGAGATCCGGGACTAGCGGGACCACAGGGATCCGAGCAGTACTTC.

J is TRBJ1-2 and V is TRBV9; 9 bases agree with TRBD1. The V and J ends lost 3 bases and 0 bases, in that order; junction bases with no gene match: 6. Germline assignment: CDR1 SGDLS and CDR2 YYNGEE. The CDR3 runs 16 residues. CDR3 sequence reads: CASSASGTGSNYGYTF. DNA of the CDR3: TGTGCCAGCAGCGCCTCCGGGACAGGGTCTAACTATGGCTACACCTTC.

The rearrangement joins TRBV5-6 to TRBJ2-7; D may be TRBD2 (5 bases). Germline assignment: CDR1 SGHDT and CDR2 YYEEEE. V gave up 0 bases and J gave up 6 bases, with 7 bases separating them. There are 12 residues in the CDR3. The CDR3 reads CASSLGELEQYF. DNA of the CDR3: TGTGCCAGCAGCTTGGGGGAGCTCGAGCAGTACTTC.

The chain employs TRBV5-1 and TRBJ1-5, with 7 bases matching TRBD1. The trim removed 0 bases at V and 4 bases at J, leaving 1 base unmatched. Per germline, CDR1 SGHRS and CDR2 YFSETQ. This CDR3 is 14 amino acids long. CDR3 in DNA: TGCGCCAGCAGCTTGGAACAGGGGAATCAGCCCCAGCATTTT. It yields the protein CASSLEQGNQPQHF.

This chain joins TRBV2 and TRBJ1-2; TRBD1 is a possible D gene (5 bases). Germline V gene sequence: CDR1 SNHLY, CDR2 FYNNEI. The germline V and J ends were trimmed by 10 bases and 2 bases, with 11 bases remaining between them. The CDR3 extends over 12 amino acids. The CDR3 here is CAISDKNYGYTF. CDR3 sequence (DNA): TGTGCCATCTCGGACAAGAACTATGGCTACACCTTC.

The chain combines TRBV5-4 with TRBJ1-3, with 8 positions matching TRBD1. The germline V gene encodes CDR1 SGHNT and CDR2 YYREEE (reference sequence). The CDR3 is made up of 16 amino acids. V lost 3 bases and J lost 4; bases outside the gene matches: 9. CDR3 region: CASSSNQGADGNTIYF. The CDR3 coding sequence is TGTGCCAGCAGCTCCAACCAGGGGGCTGACGGAAACACCATATATTTT.

This chain links TRBV4-1 with TRBJ1-5, with D possibly TRBD1 on 6 matching bases. Germline V gene lookup returns CDR1 MGHRA and CDR2 YSYEKL. This CDR3 is 15 amino acids long. V dropped 3 bases and J dropped 3 bases, with 12 bases sitting between them. CDR3 protein: CASSQEDRSNQPQHF. The CDR3 nucleotides read TGCGCCAGCAGCCAGGAAGACAGGTCCAATCAGCCCCAGCATTTT.

The J gene is TRBJ2-1, the V gene TRBV7-2; D not resolved. In germline, CDR1 is SGHTA, CDR2 FQGNSA. CDR3 length: 13 amino acids. V dropped 4 bases and J dropped 0 bases, with 4 bases sitting between them. The DNA for the CDR3 is TGTGCCAGCAGCTCCGGCTCCTACAATGAGCAGTTCTTC. This translates into CASSSGSYNEQFF.